This T cell receptor beta chain comes out of a study of OX40 agonist ivuxolimab in advanced cancers. Data came from immunoSEQ multiplex PCR; TCRdb stores just in-frame clones and leaves some out. The sample holds roughly 48,000 clones, about 90% seen once. This CDR3 has 16 residues. Germline assignment: CDR1 SEHNR and CDR2 FQNEAQ (reference sequence). Trimming shortened V by 1 base and J by 0 bases, and 10 bases separated the two germline ends. In the case of this clone: Its antigen is still unknown.

Study outcomes and limitations: Circulating CD4+ and CD8+ T cells showed clonal expansion by week 6 at 0.1 to 3.0 mg/kg.

The starting material was CD4+ or CD8+ T cells sorted from blood, obtained in a trial of the OX40 agonist ivuxolimab. The chain links TRBV7-9 to TRBJ2-1, with D tentatively TRBD1 or TRBD2 (5 bases each). The origin of this receptor is an adult with an advanced solid tumor such as melanoma, head and neck, liver or kidney cancer. The CDR3 region is CASSLVGGSSYNEQFF. CDR3 in DNA: TGTGCCAGCAGCTTAGTTGGGGGAAGCTCCTACAATGAGCAGTTCTTC.